These 16 T cell receptor beta chains were all obtained from the same sample, sequenced in a study of control samples from healthy donors and cancer patients. Libraries were prepared by immunoSEQ multiplex PCR; TCRdb keeps only in-frame clonotypes and omits some of them. Among tens of thousands of clones listed, about 90% were seen once. Sequenced material: blood. The receptors here all came from a woman in her 50s in good health.

J is TRBJ2-5 and V is TRBV19; tentative D call: TRBD2 (5 bases). Trimming removed 5 bases at V and 4 bases at J, with 17 bases between. The CDR3 covers 15 residues. Germline CDR1 LNHDA, CDR2 SQIVND (reference sequence). Here the CDR3 reads CASSLPGISGETQYF. For the CDR3, the DNA is TGTGCCAGTAGTCTCCCCGGGATCTCGGGAGAGACCCAGTACTTC.

The chain links TRBV5-4 to TRBJ2-1, with D maybe TRBD1 (5 bases). The CDR3 loop spans 14 amino acids. Deletions cut 4 bases from V and 10 bases from J, with 18 bases between. The germline V gene has CDR1 SGHNT and CDR2 YYREEE (reference sequence). The CDR3 DNA sequence: TGTGCCAGCAGCACTGCTTCCCTAGGACAAGAGCAGTTCTTC. As protein: CASSTASLGQEQFF.

The chain recombines TRBV6-4 with TRBJ1-2, with D unclear. The V and J ends lost 4 bases and 4 bases respectively, with 16 bases between them. This CDR3 contains 15 residues. Germline V gene lookup returns CDR1 MRHNA and CDR2 SNTAGT. CDR3 nucleotides: TGTGCCAGCAGTGTCCCGTGCAGGTCCCCCTATGGCTACACCTTC. Amino acid sequence: CASSVPCRSPYGYTF.

CDR3 DNA: TGTGCCTGGGGGACAGGGTTACATCAGCCCCAGCATTTT. Translation gives CAWGTGLHQPQHF. This chain uses TRBV30 with TRBJ1-5; 9 nucleotides align to TRBD1. Per the germline V gene, CDR1 is GTSNPN and CDR2 is SVGIG (reference sequence). J lost 5 bases, V lost 5 bases, and 4 bases had no gene match. This CDR3 comprises 13 residues.

Notes on this clone: Within the sample, other DNA sequences also encode this same CDR3. The chain is built from TRBV7-9 and TRBJ2-7; no clear D. CDR3 length: 11 residues. V lost 5 bases and J lost 4, with 6 bases in between. CDR1 is SEHNR and CDR2 is FQNEAQ in the germline V gene (reference sequence). CDR3 loop: CASSPIYEQYF. The CDR3 DNA sequence: TGTGCCAGCAGCCCCATTTACGAGCAGTACTTC.

V usage is TRBV6-1 and J usage is TRBJ2-7; 8 positions agree with TRBD1. V lost 1 base, J lost 1 base, and 15 bases stayed unmatched. The V gene's germline CDR1 is MNHNS and CDR2 SASEGT. The CDR3 has 19 residues. The CDR3 coding sequence is TGTGCCAGCAGTGAAGAGGCGGCAGGGGGCGCGCGGTGGTCCTACGAGCAGTACTTC. Its translation is CASSEEAAGGARWSYEQYF.

The rearrangement uses TRBV5-1 and TRBJ2-1; D unresolved. The CDR3 contains 13 residues. CDR1 SGHRS and CDR2 YFSETQ come from the germline V gene. V was trimmed by 2 bases and J by 8 bases, leaving 11 bases between them. The CDR3 bases are TGCGCCAGCAGCTTCAGACCCGGAGATGAGCAGTTCTTC. It codes for CASSFRPGDEQFF.

The chain uses TRBV5-1 and TRBJ2-1, with D perhaps TRBD1 (5 bases). V dropped 4 bases and J dropped 5 bases, with 19 bases sitting between them. There are 16 residues in the CDR3. Germline V gene sequence: CDR1 SGHRS, CDR2 YFSETQ. For the CDR3, the DNA is TGCGCCAGCAGCGGCCAAGTAGGGGCTGGAAACAATGAGCAGTTCTTC. Amino acids: CASSGQVGAGNNEQFF.

This chain uses TRBV3-1 (or the pseudogene TRBV3-2) with TRBJ1-5, with D hard to call. CDR3 size: 15 residues. Trimming pared 2 bases from V and 0 bases from J, leaving 8 bases between. Germline V lookup: CDR1 LGHDT, CDR2 YNNKEL (reference sequence). This CDR3 reads CASSQQSSSNQPQHF. The CDR3, as DNA: TGTGCCAGCAGCCAACAGTCCAGTAGCAATCAGCCCCAGCATTTT.

The chain is built from TRBV24-1 and TRBJ1-4; a weak D match, TRBD1 (6 bases). Germline V gene lookup returns CDR1 KGHDR and CDR2 SFDVKD. V dropped 3 bases and J dropped 5 bases, with 9 bases sitting between them. The CDR3 runs 14 residues. CDR3 coding DNA: TGTGCCACCAGTGATCGGACAGTAAATGAAAAACTGTTTTTT. It specifies CATSDRTVNEKLFF.

The chain uses TRBV6-5 and TRBJ2-2, with 7 bases lining up with TRBD1. V was pared by 7 bases and J by 5 bases, with 10 bases of the junction left unmatched. CDR3 size: 15 residues. Germline V gene data show CDR1 as MNHEY and CDR2 as SVGAGI. The CDR3, as DNA: TGTGCCAGCATCCAAGAAAGGGGGCTTACCGGGGAGCTGTTTTTT. It codes for CASIQERGLTGELFF.

The V and J genes are TRBV7-9 and TRBJ2-3; 7 nucleotides match TRBD2. V was clipped by 1 base and J by 5 bases; unmatched bases: 9. Germline V gene sequence: CDR1 SEHNR, CDR2 FQNEAQ (reference sequence). The CDR3 loop spans 16 amino acids. The CDR3 coding sequence is TGTGCCAGCAGCTTAGGGTCTAGCGGAAGGAAAGATACGCAGTATTTT. Protein: CASSLGSSGRKDTQYF.

This CDR3 is CASSIDRGTYNEQFF. For the CDR3, the DNA is TGTGCCAGTAGTATAGACAGGGGGACATACAATGAGCAGTTCTTC. The genes are TRBV19 and TRBJ2-1, with TRBD1 matching 7 bases. V gave up 0 bases and J gave up 4 bases; unmatched junction bases: 3. Looked up from germline, CDR1 is LNHDA and CDR2 is SQIVND (reference sequence). CDR3 size: 15 residues.

The rearrangement uses TRBV19 and TRBJ2-2; 8 nucleotides align to TRBD2. The germline V gene encodes CDR1 LNHDA and CDR2 SQIVND (reference sequence). The V segment lost 5 bases and the J segment 4 bases; nucleotides outside the gene matches: 12. The CDR3 length is 17 residues. For the CDR3, the DNA is TGTGCCAGTAGTCTCGGCGGAGCGGGGGTTTTCACCGGGGAGCTGTTTTTT. Amino acid sequence: CASSLGGAGVFTGELFF.

The rearrangement uses TRBV5-1 and TRBJ2-5, with TRBD2 matching over 12 bases. Germline CDR1 and CDR2: SGHRS and YFSETQ. The CDR3 is 16 residues long. The V gene end was trimmed by 0 bases and the J gene end by 2 bases; junction bases not matched to a gene: 2. CDR3 nucleotides: TGCGCCAGCAGCTTGGGGACTAGCGGGACACAAGAGACCCAGTACTTC. It encodes CASSLGTSGTQETQYF.

V gene TRBV5-4 combines with J gene TRBJ2-7; 12 nucleotides match TRBD2. Losses at the gene ends were 5 bases for V and 6 bases for J; bases not matched to a gene: 9. This CDR3 contains 15 residues. Germline V gives CDR1 SGHNT, CDR2 YYREEE (reference sequence). In DNA, the CDR3 is TGTGCCAGCAGAACATGGACTAGCGGGACCGGCGAGCAGTACTTC. Amino acids: CASRTWTSGTGEQYF.